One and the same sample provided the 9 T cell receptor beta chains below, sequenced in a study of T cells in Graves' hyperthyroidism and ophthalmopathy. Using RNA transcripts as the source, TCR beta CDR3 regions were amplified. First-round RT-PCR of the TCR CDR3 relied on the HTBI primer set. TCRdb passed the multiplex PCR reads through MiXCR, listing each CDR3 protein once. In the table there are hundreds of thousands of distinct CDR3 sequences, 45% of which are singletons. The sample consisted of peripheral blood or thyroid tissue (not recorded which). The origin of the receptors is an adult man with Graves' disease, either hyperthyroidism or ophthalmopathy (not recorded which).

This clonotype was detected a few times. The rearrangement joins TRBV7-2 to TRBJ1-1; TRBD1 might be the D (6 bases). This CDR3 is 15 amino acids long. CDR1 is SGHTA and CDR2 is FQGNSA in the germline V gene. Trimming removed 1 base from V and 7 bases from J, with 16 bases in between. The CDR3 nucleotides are TGTGCCAGCAGCTTAGGAGTGAGGGACAAACTTGAAGCTTTCTTT. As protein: CASSLGVRDKLEAFF.

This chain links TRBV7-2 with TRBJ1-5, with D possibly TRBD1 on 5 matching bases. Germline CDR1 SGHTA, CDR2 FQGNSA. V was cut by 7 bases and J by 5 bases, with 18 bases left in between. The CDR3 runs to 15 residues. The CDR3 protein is CASTTPQGGHQPQHF. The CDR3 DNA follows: TGTGCCAGCACCACACCTCAGGGAGGACATCAGCCCCAGCATTTT.

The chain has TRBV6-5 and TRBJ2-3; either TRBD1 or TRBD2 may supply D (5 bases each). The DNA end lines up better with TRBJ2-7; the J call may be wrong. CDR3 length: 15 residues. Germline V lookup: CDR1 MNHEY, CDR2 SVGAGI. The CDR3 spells CASSEGGGNTDTQYF. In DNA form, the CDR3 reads TGTGCCAGCAGTGAAGGTGGGGGAAACACAGATACGCAGTACTTC.

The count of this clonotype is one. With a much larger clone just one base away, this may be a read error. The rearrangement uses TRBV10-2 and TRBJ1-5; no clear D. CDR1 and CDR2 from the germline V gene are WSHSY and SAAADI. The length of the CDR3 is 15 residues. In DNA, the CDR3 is TGTACCAGCAGTGAAGGCAGGTCTAGCAATCAGCCCCAGCATTTT. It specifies CTSSEGRSSNQPQHF.

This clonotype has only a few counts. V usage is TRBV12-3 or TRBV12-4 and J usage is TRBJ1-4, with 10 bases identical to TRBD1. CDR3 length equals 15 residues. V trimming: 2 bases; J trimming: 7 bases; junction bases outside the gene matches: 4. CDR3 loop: CASSLRGQGSEKLFF. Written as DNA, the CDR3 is TGTGCCAGCAGTTTAAGGGGACAGGGGAGTGAAAAACTGTTTTTT.

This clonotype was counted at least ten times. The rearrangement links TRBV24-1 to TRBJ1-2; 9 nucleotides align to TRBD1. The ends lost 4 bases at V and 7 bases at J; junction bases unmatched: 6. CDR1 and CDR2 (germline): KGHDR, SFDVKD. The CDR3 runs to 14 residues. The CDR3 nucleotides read TGTGCCACCAGTGACCAACAGGGGGCGAGTGGCTACACCTTC. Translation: CATSDQQGASGYTF.

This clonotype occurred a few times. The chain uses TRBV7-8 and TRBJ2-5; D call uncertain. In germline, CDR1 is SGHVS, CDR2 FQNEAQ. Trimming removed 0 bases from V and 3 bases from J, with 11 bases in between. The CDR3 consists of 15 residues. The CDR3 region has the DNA TGTGCCAGCAGCTTAGCTCGGAAAACAGAAGAGACCCAGTACTTC. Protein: CASSLARKTEETQYF.

CDR3 sequence (DNA): TGTGCCATCAGTGAGGGCGGTGGCGCAGATGAAAAACTGTTTTTT. This gives the protein CAISEGGGADEKLFF. This chain uses TRBV10-3 with TRBJ1-4, with unresolved D. CDR3 size: 15 residues. Germline CDR1 is ENHRY and CDR2 is SYGVKD. Deletions cut 2 bases from V and 6 bases from J, with 13 bases between.

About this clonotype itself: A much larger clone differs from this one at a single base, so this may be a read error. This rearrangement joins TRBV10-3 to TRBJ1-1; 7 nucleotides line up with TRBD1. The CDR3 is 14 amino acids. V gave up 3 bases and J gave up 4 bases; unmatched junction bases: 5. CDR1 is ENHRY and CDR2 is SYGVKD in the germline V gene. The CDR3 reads CAISDDRDGTEAFF. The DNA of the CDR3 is TGTGCCATCAGTGACGACAGGGACGGCACTGAAGCTTTCTTT.